A single sample is the source of the 9 T cell receptor beta chains below, sequenced in a study of T cells after yellow fever vaccination. Via MiXCR, TCRdb re-called the 5' RACE reads, giving one row per CDR3 protein. The repertoire consists of some 240,000 distinct CDR3 sequences, with about 3% occurring once and the leading ten covering 2.5% to 3.5%. Sequencing was performed on CD4+ T cells sorted from PBMCs, taken 10 days after the yellow fever booster vaccination. These receptors were obtained from a man aged 18 to 30 who received the YFV17D yellow fever vaccine.

This clonotype was picked up many times. The chain is built from TRBV7-2 and TRBJ1-5, with no clear D. V was pared by 0 bases and J by 3 bases, with 0 bases between. The CDR3 sequence is 12 residues long. Germline V lookup: CDR1 SGHTA, CDR2 FQGNSA. The CDR3 DNA is TGTGCCAGCAGCTTAGCCAATCAGCCCCAGCATTTT. Translating gives CASSLANQPQHF.

This clonotype has a handful of counts. This rearrangement joins TRBV20-1 to TRBJ1-5; D is uncertain. CDR3 length: 14 residues. Germline V gene lookup returns CDR1 DFQATT and CDR2 SNEGSKA (reference sequence). V was pared by 6 bases and J by 4 bases, with 16 bases between. The DNA of the CDR3 is TGCAGTGCCCAAGCCCGGGCAGATAATCAGCCCCAGCATTTT. Amino acid sequence: CSAQARADNQPQHF.

This clonotype was counted a few times. The J gene is TRBJ2-2, the V gene TRBV7-2; 10 nucleotides match TRBD1. CDR1 is SGHTA, CDR2 FQGNSA, per germline. V was pared by 3 bases and J by 6 bases, with 4 bases of the junction left unmatched. There are 15 residues in the CDR3. Written as DNA, the CDR3 is TGTGCCAGCAGCTTTGGGACAGGGGTGGCCGGGGAGCTGTTTTTT. It translates to CASSFGTGVAGELFF.

J is TRBJ2-6 and V is TRBV20-1; D is uncertain. The germline V gene encodes CDR1 DFQATT and CDR2 SNEGSKA (reference sequence). V lost 5 bases, J lost 0 bases, and 8 bases lay in between. This CDR3 contains 14 residues. CDR3 in amino acids: CSADAFSGANVLTF. CDR3 in DNA: TGCAGTGCTGATGCATTCTCTGGGGCCAACGTCCTGACTTTC.

Only a few counts were recorded for this clonotype. The chain joins TRBV28 to TRBJ1-6; D is unresolved. From germline, CDR1 is MDHEN and CDR2 SYDVKM. The length of the CDR3 is 12 residues. V shed 2 bases and J shed 14 bases, with 10 bases lying between them. The CDR3 DNA reads as TGTGCCAGCAGTTTAACCCTCTCTACCCTCCACTTT. It encodes CASSLTLSTLHF.

This clonotype appeared many times. The chain recombines TRBV21-1 with TRBJ2-1; the table's D call, TRBD1, has no DNA check behind it. TRBV21-1 is tagged as a pseudogene. There are 12 residues in the CDR3. The CDR3 DNA follows: TGTGCCAGCCATGACAGTAACAATGAGCAGTTCTTC. Translating gives CASHDSNNEQFF.

This clonotype was observed many times. This sequence joins TRBV4-3 and TRBJ2-7, with 7 bases identical to TRBD2. Germline CDR1 is LGHNA and CDR2 is YSLEER. CDR3 length: 14 amino acids. J was trimmed by 9 bases and V by 4 bases; bases with no gene match: 12. The CDR3 nucleotides are TGCGCCAGCAGCCCGAATAGACGGGGGGACGGGCAGTACTTC. Amino acid sequence: CASSPNRRGDGQYF.

This clonotype was seen a few times. The rearrangement joins TRBV7-2 to TRBJ2-1, with 9 nucleotides matching TRBD2. This CDR3 has 14 residues. The V and J ends lost 4 bases and 10 bases, in that order; junction bases with no gene match: 8. Germline CDR1 SGHTA, CDR2 FQGNSA. CDR3 sequence: CASSSFSGGYEQFF. In DNA form, the CDR3 reads TGTGCCAGCAGCTCCTTCAGCGGGGGGTACGAGCAGTTCTTC. The full variable domain, completed using reference TRBV7-2 and TRBJ2-1, is GAGVSQSPSNKVTEKGKDVELRCDPISGHTALYWYRQSLGQGLEFLIYFQGNSAPDKSGLPSDRFSAERTGGSVSTLTIQRTQQEDSAVYLCASSSFSGGYEQFFGPGTRLTVL.

This clonotype was seen repeatedly, ten times or more. The chain links TRBV5-6 to TRBJ2-7, with D perhaps TRBD2 (6 bases). Trimming removed 6 bases from V and 1 base from J, with 14 bases in between. CDR1 and CDR2 (germline): SGHDT, YYEEEE. The CDR3 spans 14 residues. CDR3 DNA: TGTGCCAGCACCCCGGGACTGAAATCCTACGAGCAGTACTTC. Its protein is CASTPGLKSYEQYF. Filled out from reference TRBV5-6 and TRBJ2-7, the complete variable domain reads DAGVTQSPTHLIKTRGQQVTLRCSPKSGHDTVSWYQQALGQGPQFIFQYYEEEERQRGNFPDRFSGHQFPNYSSELNVNALLLGDSALYLCASTPGLKSYEQYFGPGTRLTVT.